This T cell receptor (beta chain) was obtained from a study of T cells in Graves' hyperthyroidism and ophthalmopathy. Unmatched junction bases numbered 4, after V lost 1 base and J lost 2 bases. CDR3 length equals 15 residues. Looked up from germline, CDR1 is SEHNR and CDR2 is FQNEAQ (reference sequence). Clinical symptoms, serum thyroxine and TRAb, thyroid ultrasound and orbital computed tomography together formed the diagnostic basis. General observations from the study: By a 13 V-J model, ophthalmopathy was set apart from stable hyperthyroidism. Within blood appeared most thyroid clonotypes that had expanded above 0.001. Model-based prediction identified ophthalmopathy a median about 6.8 months prior to its onset.

This clonotype has just a few counts. Its antigen remains unidentified. It was RNA transcripts that yielded the amplified TCR beta CDR3 regions. The TCR CDR3 was amplified in a first-round RT-PCR using the HTBI primer set. TCRdb itself ran the multiplex PCR reads through MiXCR, one entry per CDR3 protein. This sample has roughly 510,000 distinct CDR3 sequences, with about 45% found just once. V gene TRBV7-9 combines with J gene TRBJ2-5, with 7 bases that match TRBD1. The sequenced sample was peripheral blood or thyroid tissue (not recorded which). The source is an adult woman with Graves' disease, either hyperthyroidism or ophthalmopathy (not recorded which). CDR3 bases: TGTGCCAGCAGCTTAGACAGGGGTGGGCAAGAGACCCAGTACTTC. Protein: CASSLDRGGQETQYF.